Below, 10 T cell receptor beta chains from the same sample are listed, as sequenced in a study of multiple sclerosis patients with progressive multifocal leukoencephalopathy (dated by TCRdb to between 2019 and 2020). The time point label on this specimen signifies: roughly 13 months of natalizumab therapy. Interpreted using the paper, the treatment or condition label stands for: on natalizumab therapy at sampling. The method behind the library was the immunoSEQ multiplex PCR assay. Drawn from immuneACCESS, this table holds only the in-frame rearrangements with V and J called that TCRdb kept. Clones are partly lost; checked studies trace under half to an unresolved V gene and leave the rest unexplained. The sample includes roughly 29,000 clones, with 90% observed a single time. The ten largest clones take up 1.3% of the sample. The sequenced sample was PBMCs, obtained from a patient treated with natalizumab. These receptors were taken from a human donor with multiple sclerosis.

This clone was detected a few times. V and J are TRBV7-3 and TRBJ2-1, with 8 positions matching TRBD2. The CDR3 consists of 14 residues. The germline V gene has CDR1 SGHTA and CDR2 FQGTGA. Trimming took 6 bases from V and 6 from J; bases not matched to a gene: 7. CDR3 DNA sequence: TGTGCCAGCAGAAGTAGCGGGGATTCCAATGAGCAGTTCTTC. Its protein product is CASRSSGDSNEQFF. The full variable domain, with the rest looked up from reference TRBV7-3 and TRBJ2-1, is GAGVSQTPSNKVTEKGKYVELRCDPISGHTALYWYRQSLGQGPEFLIYFQGTGAADDSGLPNDRFFAVRPEGSVSTLKIQRTERGDSAVYLCASRSSGDSNEQFFGPGTRLTVL.

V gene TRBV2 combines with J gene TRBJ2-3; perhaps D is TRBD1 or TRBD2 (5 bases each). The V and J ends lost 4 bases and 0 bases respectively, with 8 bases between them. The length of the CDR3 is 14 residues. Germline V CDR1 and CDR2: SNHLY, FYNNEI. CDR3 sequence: CASSGWDSTDTQYF. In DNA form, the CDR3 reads TGTGCCAGCAGTGGCTGGGACAGCACAGATACGCAGTATTTT.

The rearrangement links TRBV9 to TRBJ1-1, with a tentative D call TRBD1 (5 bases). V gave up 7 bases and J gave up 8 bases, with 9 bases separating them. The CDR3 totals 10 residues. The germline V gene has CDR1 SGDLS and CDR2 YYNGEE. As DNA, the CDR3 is TGTGCCAGCGGGGACGTAGAAGCTTTCTTT. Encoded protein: CASGDVEAFF.

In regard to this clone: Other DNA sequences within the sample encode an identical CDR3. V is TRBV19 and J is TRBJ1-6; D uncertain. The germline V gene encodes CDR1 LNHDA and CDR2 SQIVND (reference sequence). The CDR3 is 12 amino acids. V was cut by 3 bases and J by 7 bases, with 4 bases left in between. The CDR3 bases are TGTGCCAGTAGTATCTCAAATTCACCCCTCCACTTT. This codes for CASSISNSPLHF.

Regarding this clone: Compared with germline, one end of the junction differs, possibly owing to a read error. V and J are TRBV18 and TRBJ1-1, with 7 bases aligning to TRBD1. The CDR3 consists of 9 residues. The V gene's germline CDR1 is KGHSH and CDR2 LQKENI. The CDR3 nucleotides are TGTGCCAGCTCCCAGTCAGGGGGCTTT. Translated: CASSQSGGF.

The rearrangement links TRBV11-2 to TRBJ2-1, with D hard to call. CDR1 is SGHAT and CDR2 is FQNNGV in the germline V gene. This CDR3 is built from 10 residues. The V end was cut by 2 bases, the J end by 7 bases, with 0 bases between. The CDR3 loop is CASSLNEQFF. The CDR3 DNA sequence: TGTGCCAGCAGCTTAAATGAGCAGTTCTTC.

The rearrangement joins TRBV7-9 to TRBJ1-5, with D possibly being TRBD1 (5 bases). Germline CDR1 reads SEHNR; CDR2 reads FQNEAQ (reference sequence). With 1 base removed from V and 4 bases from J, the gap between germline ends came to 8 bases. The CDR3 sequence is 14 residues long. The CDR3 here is CASSLVGGNQPQHF. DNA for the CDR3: TGTGCCAGCAGCTTAGTGGGGGGGAATCAGCCCCAGCATTTT.

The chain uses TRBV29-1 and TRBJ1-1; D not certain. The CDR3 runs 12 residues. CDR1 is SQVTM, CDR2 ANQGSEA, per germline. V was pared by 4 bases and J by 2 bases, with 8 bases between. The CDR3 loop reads CSVVPGNTEAFF. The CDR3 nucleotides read TGCAGCGTTGTTCCGGGTAACACTGAAGCTTTCTTT.

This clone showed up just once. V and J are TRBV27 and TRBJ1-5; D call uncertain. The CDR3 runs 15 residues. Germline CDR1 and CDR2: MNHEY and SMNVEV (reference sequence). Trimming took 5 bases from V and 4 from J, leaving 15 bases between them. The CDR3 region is CASSTSGRLNQPQHF. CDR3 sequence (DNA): TGTGCCAGCAGTACTTCCGGACGGTTGAATCAGCCCCAGCATTTT.

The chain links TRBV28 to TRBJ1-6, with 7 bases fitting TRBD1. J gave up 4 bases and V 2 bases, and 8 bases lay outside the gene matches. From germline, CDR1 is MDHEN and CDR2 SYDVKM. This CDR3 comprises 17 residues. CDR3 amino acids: CASSLGRTGRYNSPLHF. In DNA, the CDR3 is TGTGCCAGCAGTTTAGGTAGGACAGGTCGATATAATTCACCCCTCCACTTT.